This T cell receptor (beta chain) was sequenced during a study of blood T cell repertoires in COVID-19 (dated by TCRdb to 2020 to 2021). With regard to the full study: The collaborator samples originated in the United States, Italy and Spain and spanned the acute and convalescent phases of COVID-19. The samples were drawn from two sources: the first 160 participants of the ongoing ImmuneRACE study, and 950 to 1,500 subjects contributed by 6 global collaborators. Where HLA class I and class II types were available, the types were taken from metadata supplied by the sample provider, not from assay-based typing. The sample metadata nearly always contained a de-identified subject ID, COVID-19 status, age in years and sex. A freely available public database, intended as a resource for researchers studying the immune response to SARS-CoV-2, is where the repertoires were released. The material from the prospective study consisted of cDNA or gDNA derived from T cells, B-cell-depleted T cells, or PBMCs. Subjects who had been exposed to COVID-19, were actively infected with it, or had recovered from it provided the deeply sampled blood TCRbeta repertoires that made up the dataset. Study-level results and caveats: The amount of clinical and demographic metadata varied by source and participant and was provided uncurated.

A second Seattle source provided samples from volunteer blood donors who had recovered from COVID-19. Whole blood was collected in K2EDTA tubes by collaborating institutions according to the institutions' own protocols. For TCRbeta analysis, collaborators shipped samples in one of three forms: frozen whole blood, isolated PBMCs, or DNA extracted from either of those sample types. The immunoSEQ Assay, a bias-controlled multiplex PCR, was used to amplify TCRbeta CDR3 regions from genomic DNA. Regarding the original processing steps: The number of nucleated cells in each sample was estimated by amplification of reference gene primers within the assay. Sequence reads were collapsed and filtered to measure the absolute abundance of every unique TCRbeta CDR3 rearrangement. For each sample, productive Simpson clonality was calculated by taking the square root of Simpson's diversity index across productive rearrangements. TCRdb provides this immuneACCESS table in a form limited to in-frame rearrangements. Some clones are lacking; in checked studies, under half of them reflect an unresolved V gene, and why the rest are absent is not known. V and J calls plus clone size are reproduced from that table; the DNA served to infer D and trimming. The sample contains 190,000 or so clones, 85% to 90% of them found a single time. In total, the top ten clones hold roughly 6.2% of the sample.

As for this clone: What this receptor recognizes is not known. The sample holds no much larger clone one base away, and base qualities are not on file.

The CDR3 numbers 13 residues from cysteine through phenylalanine. Only the CDR3 part of the read is kept: 39 bases, read in frame from the first base. Trimming at the junction amounts to 5 bases on V and 7 bases on J, and the germline ends lie 14 bases apart. For CDR1 and CDR2, the germline V gene lists SGHTA and FQGTGA. The chain is encoded by TRBV7-3 joined to TRBJ2-5; TRBD2 could be the D gene, as 6 bases match. Sequences were obtained from peripheral blood. The clonotype comes from a man in his sixties who had recovered from COVID-19. In nucleotide form, the sequence is TGTGCCAGCAGCGAAAGTACGCGGGGGACCCAGTACTTC. It specifies CASSESTRGTQYF.